This T cell receptor beta chain was sequenced for a study of blood T cell repertoires in COVID-19. In the study overall: Researchers got acute and convalescent COVID-19 samples from the United States, Italy and Spain.

V was pared by 8 bases and J by 1 base, with 16 bases of the junction left unmatched. CDR3 length equals 16 residues. Germline V gives CDR1 SQVTM, CDR2 ANQGSEA. Under the authors' procedure: Reference gene primer amplification gave nucleated cell count estimates. Clones were sequenced by immunoSEQ multiplex PCR, and TCRdb holds only the in-frame ones, with some missing. V, J and clone size were drawn from that table, and D and trimming were deduced from the DNA. The sample records around 130,000 clones, 80% to 90% being singletons. The source of this sequence is a human donor in a cohort sampled during active COVID-19. What was sequenced was peripheral blood. The J gene is TRBJ1-1, the V gene TRBV29-1, with TRBD1 matching over 7 bases. The CDR3 DNA is TGCAGCTCCTCGGGACAGTCCTCTGGAGGGAACACTGAAGCTTTCTTT. Translated: CSSSGQSSGGNTEAFF.